The 24 T cell receptor beta chains in this list originate from one sample, sequenced in a study of T cells in women clearing cervical HPV infection (dated by TCRdb to about 2018). The library was prepared using the immunoSEQ multiplex PCR assay. Here the immuneACCESS table is served through TCRdb, limited to in-frame sequences with V and J called. Missing clones are a known gap in these copies; in checked studies unresolved V genes cover under half, and the rest lacks a known reason. The record for this sample contains 15,000 or so clones. Around a tenth of the sample rests with the top ten. Source material: blood buffy coat. These receptors were obtained from a woman between 18 and 69 years old with a cervical HPV16 infection that either progressed to CIN3+ or cleared (not recorded which).

Comments on this clone: Sequencing ends 3 residues short of the CDR3 end; the germline J gene provides the rest. The rearrangement joins TRBV12-3 or TRBV12-4 to TRBJ2-7; D gene unclear. The CDR3 is 12 amino acids. Trimming removed 6 bases at V and 3 bases at J, with 9 bases between. The CDR3 sequence is CASSPTLYEQYF. The covered CDR3 bases are TGTGCCAGCAGCCCGACTCTCTACGAG.

Points on this clone: The sequenced fragment ends 3 residues before the CDR3 boundary, so the rest is inferred from the germline J gene. This sequence joins TRBV11-1 and TRBJ2-7, with TRBD1 matching 7 bases. Germline-derived CDR1 and CDR2 are SGHAT and FQDESV (reference sequence). V gave up 2 bases and J gave up 1 base; unmatched junction bases: 2. The CDR3 extends over 14 amino acids. The part of the CDR3 DNA that was read is TGTGCCAGCAGCTTATGGGACAGATCCTACGAG. Translation gives CASSLWDRSYE. The whole CDR3 protein is CASSLWDRSYEQYF.

As regards this clone: The CDR3 goes on 3 residues after the read ends, and that part is filled in from the germline J gene. The rearrangement joins TRBV6-2 or TRBV6-3 to TRBJ1-3; no reliable D call. Trimming pared 5 bases from V and 0 bases from J, leaving 11 bases between. The CDR3 has 15 amino acids. Per germline, CDR1 MNHEY and CDR2 SVGEGT. The CDR3: CASSAPPYSGNTIYF. The DNA read from the CDR3 is TGTGCCAGCAGTGCCCCACCCTACTCTGGAAACACC.

Remarks on this clone: The read gets to within 3 residues of the CDR3 end, and the germline J gene fills in the rest. The chain recombines TRBV28 with TRBJ2-7, with D possibly being TRBD1 (6 bases). There are 16 residues in the CDR3. The germline gives CDR1 MDHEN, CDR2 SYDVKM. The ends were cut back, 2 bases at V and 3 bases at J, with 17 bases in the middle. The CDR3 loop reads CASSLTRGQLVYEQYF. Partial CDR3 DNA: TGTGCCAGCAGTTTAACGCGAGGACAGTTAGTCTACGAG. The entire variable domain, with the rest obtained from reference TRBV28 and TRBJ2-7, is as follows: DVKVTQSSRYLVKRTGEKVFLECVQDMDHENMFWYRQDPGLGLRLIYFSYDVKMKEKGDIPEGYSVSREKKERFSLILESASTNQTSMYLCASSLTRGQLVYEQYFGPGTRLTVT.

The sequenced part of the CDR3 DNA is TGTGCCAGCACTTCCCAACCCGGGACAGGGGCCTACGAG. Its protein product is CASTSQPGTGAYE. The entire CDR3 is CASTSQPGTGAYEQYF. V usage is TRBV2 and J usage is TRBJ2-7, with TRBD1 matching over 10 bases. The CDR3 goes on 3 residues after the read ends, and that part is filled in from the germline J gene. CDR3 length equals 16 residues. CDR1 is SNHLY and CDR2 is FYNNEI in the germline V gene. V trimming: 7 bases; J trimming: 2 bases; junction bases outside the gene matches: 11. The full variable domain, completed using reference TRBV2 and TRBJ2-7, is EPEVTQTPSHQVTQMGQEVILRCVPISNHLYFYWYRQILGQKVEFLVSFYNNEISEKSEIFDDQFSVERPDGSNFTLKIRSTKLEDSAMYFCASTSQPGTGAYEQYFGPGTRLTVT.

On this clone itself: The read halts 3 residues ahead of the CDR3 end, with the missing end drawn from the germline J gene. The chain is built from TRBV4-1 and TRBJ2-5; D is ambiguous. This CDR3 region has 16 residues. Trimming removed 0 bases at V and 2 bases at J, with 13 bases between. Per the germline V gene, CDR1 is MGHRA and CDR2 is YSYEKL. CDR3 loop: CASSQERLVRQETQYF. Partial CDR3 DNA: TGCGCCAGCAGCCAAGAAAGACTCGTTCGACAAGAGACC.

Note on this clone: The CDR3 goes on 3 residues after the read ends, and that part is filled in from the germline J gene. This chain joins TRBV29-1 and TRBJ2-1; tentatively, D is TRBD1 (6 bases). This CDR3 spans 12 amino acids. Germline loops: CDR1 SQVTM, CDR2 ANQGSEA. V was shortened by 4 bases and J by 9 bases, with 13 bases between the two germline ends. The CDR3 protein is CSVVSGASEQFF. Incomplete CDR3 DNA: TGCAGCGTTGTATCAGGGGCGAGTGAG.

On this clone itself: Read sequence stops 3 residues before the CDR3 end, and the germline J gene provides the missing end. The chain is built from TRBV4-1 and TRBJ1-1; a weak D match, TRBD1 (6 bases). The germline V gene encodes CDR1 MGHRA and CDR2 YSYEKL. Trimming shortened V by 7 bases and J by 5 bases, and 14 bases separated the two germline ends. This CDR3 has 13 amino acids. CDR3: CASTQGGWTEAFF. CDR3 bases read: TGCGCCAGCACGCAAGGGGGATGGACTGAA.

As regards this clone: Read data end 3 residues before the CDR3 end; the end is taken from the germline J gene. The V call is TRBV20-1, the J call TRBJ2-3; tentative D call: TRBD1 (6 bases). The CDR3 totals 15 residues. V gave up 0 bases and J gave up 2 bases, with 12 bases separating them. The germline gives CDR1 DFQATT, CDR2 SNEGSKA (reference sequence). CDR3 DNA, as far as it was read: TGCAGTGCTAGAGATCCGGACAGTTTCACAGATACG. Translated, it gives CSARDPDSFTDT. The entire CDR3 protein is CSARDPDSFTDTQYF.

As for this clone: Read data end 3 residues before the CDR3 end; the end is taken from the germline J gene. V usage is TRBV20-1 and J usage is TRBJ2-5; 11 bases match TRBD2. The trim removed 3 bases at V and 4 bases at J, leaving 4 bases unmatched. The CDR3 spans 14 residues. CDR1 DFQATT and CDR2 SNEGSKA come from the germline V gene (reference sequence). The covered CDR3 bases are TGCAGTGCTAGGGCTAGCGGGGGGTTAGAGACC. It specifies CSARASGGLET. The whole CDR3 protein reads CSARASGGLETQYF.

Comment on this clone: Read sequence stops 3 residues before the CDR3 end, and the germline J gene provides the missing end. The chain links TRBV20-1 to TRBJ2-7, with D perhaps matching TRBD1 (6 bases). This CDR3 spans 15 amino acids. The ends were cut back, 0 bases at V and 5 bases at J, with 17 bases in the middle. Germline CDR1 and CDR2: DFQATT and SNEGSKA (reference sequence). The part of the CDR3 DNA that was read is TGCAGTGCTAGAGATATGGGGCAGGGGTCGGACGAG. Its translation is CSARDMGQGSDE. In full, the CDR3 reads CSARDMGQGSDEQYF.

Comment on this clone: The CDR3 end is not reached by the read, which stops 3 residues before it; the germline J gene fills it in. The rearrangement uses TRBV20-1 and TRBJ1-2, with 7 bases that match TRBD1. Losses at the gene ends were 3 bases for V and 4 bases for J; bases not matched to a gene: 5. Per germline, CDR1 DFQATT and CDR2 SNEGSKA (reference sequence). This CDR3 contains 13 residues. The CDR3 protein is CSASPQGGYGYTF. The CDR3 bases that were read are TGCAGTGCTAGCCCCCAGGGGGGCTATGGC.

With respect to this clone: The CDR3 end lies 3 residues beyond the end of the read and is filled in from the germline J gene. This rearrangement joins TRBV20-1 to TRBJ2-1; 9 bases are a match to TRBD2. This CDR3 region has 16 residues. V dropped 3 bases and J dropped 9; count of bases not matched to a gene: 15. The germline V gene encodes CDR1 DFQATT and CDR2 SNEGSKA (reference sequence). The DNA read from the CDR3 is TGCAGTGCTAGTAATCCTGGCGGGAGGGCCGGGGGTGAG. This gives the protein CSASNPGGRAGGE. The complete CDR3 reads CSASNPGGRAGGEQFF.

In regard to this clone: The read ends 3 residues shy of where the CDR3 ends; the end is completed using the germline J gene. The V call is TRBV5-4, the J call TRBJ2-1, with D hard to call. V lost 0 bases to trimming and J lost 3 bases, with 4 bases between them. CDR1 is SGHNT and CDR2 is YYREEE in the germline V gene (reference sequence). The CDR3 loop spans 13 amino acids. The CDR3 DNA, read in part, is TGTGCCAGCAGCTTGGATATCTACAATGAG. As protein: CASSLDIYNE. The full CDR3 protein reads CASSLDIYNEQFF.

With respect to this clone: The read terminates 3 residues before the CDR3 end, so the remaining end is supplied by the germline J gene. V usage is TRBV20-1 and J usage is TRBJ2-7; 9 bases are a match to TRBD2. This CDR3 is built from 14 residues. The ends lost 3 bases at V and 0 bases at J; junction bases unmatched: 3. Germline values: CDR1 DFQATT, CDR2 SNEGSKA (reference sequence). The CDR3 is CSASISGGSYEQYF. The sequenced part of the CDR3 DNA is TGCAGTGCTAGTATTAGCGGGGGCTCCTACGAG.

Worth noting for this clone: The read gets to within 3 residues of the CDR3 end, and the germline J gene fills in the rest. The chain has TRBV29-1 and TRBJ1-2; 8 bases align to TRBD1. The V gene end was trimmed by 4 bases and the J gene end by 6 bases; junction bases not matched to a gene: 4. Germline V CDR1 and CDR2: SQVTM, ANQGSEA. The CDR3 is 12 residues long. The covered CDR3 bases are TGCAGCGTTGCCAGGGGGCGCGATGGC. This sequence encodes CSVARGRDG. The full-length CDR3 reads as CSVARGRDGYTF. Full variable domain (rest looked up from reference TRBV29-1 and TRBJ1-2): SAVISQKPSRDICQRGTSLTIQCQVDSQVTMMFWYRQQPGQSLTLIATANQGSEATYESGFVIDKFPISRPNLTFSTLTVSNMSPEDSSIYLCSVARGRDGYTFGSGTRLTVV.

As regards this clone: The CDR3 extends 3 residues past the end of the read, so its final part is completed from the germline J gene. The rearrangement links TRBV19 to TRBJ1-5, with D tentatively TRBD1 (5 bases). Germline CDR1 reads LNHDA; CDR2 reads SQIVND (reference sequence). Trimming shortened V by 0 bases and J by 1 base, and 7 bases separated the two germline ends. The CDR3 totals 15 residues. The covered CDR3 bases are TGTGCCAGTAGTATAGAGGGGCTCAGCAATCAGCCC. It translates to CASSIEGLSNQP. The full CDR3 is CASSIEGLSNQPQHF.

Details on this clone: The CDR3 is cut off 3 residues early in the read; its end comes from the germline J gene. J is TRBJ2-3 and V is TRBV13; 9 nucleotides match TRBD1. Germline V gene sequence: CDR1 PRHDT, CDR2 FYEKMQ (reference sequence). V gave up 4 bases and J gave up 3 bases; unmatched junction bases: 5. The CDR3 runs 15 residues. CDR3: CASSSGTGWTDTQYF. The DNA read from the CDR3 is TGTGCCAGCAGCTCCGGGACAGGGTGGACAGATACG.

CDR3 bases read: TGTGCCAGCAGTGTCCTCTATAATTCACCC. Its translation is CASSVLYNSP. The complete CDR3 protein is CASSVLYNSPLHF. This chain connects TRBV27 to TRBJ1-6; D gene unclear. The CDR3 is cut off 3 residues early in the read; its end comes from the germline J gene. Germline lookup yields CDR1 MNHEY and CDR2 SMNVEV (reference sequence). This CDR3 comprises 13 residues. V gave up 5 bases and J gave up 3 bases, with 5 bases separating them.

A word on this clone: The read terminates 3 residues ahead of where the CDR3 ends, so the germline J gene completes it. The rearrangement links TRBV5-4 to TRBJ1-4; 10 nucleotides agree with TRBD1. CDR1 is SGHNT and CDR2 is YYREEE in the germline V gene (reference sequence). The V segment lost 2 bases and the J segment 8 bases; nucleotides outside the gene matches: 3. The CDR3 spans 14 residues. This CDR3 is CASSLGQGVEKLFF. The CDR3 DNA, read in part, is TGTGCCAGCAGCTTAGGACAGGGGGTCGAAAAA. Combining the CDR3 with reference TRBV5-4 and TRBJ1-4 gives the whole variable domain ETGVTQSPTHLIKTRGQQVTLRCSSQSGHNTVSWYQQALGQGPQFIFQYYREEENGRGNFPPRFSGLQFPNYSSELNVNALELDDSALYLCASSLGQGVEKLFFGSGTQLSVL.

The CDR3 here is CASSEGQSKAFF. CDR3 bases read: TGTGCCAGCAGTGAAGGACAGAGTAAA. The chain links TRBV6-1 to TRBJ1-1; perhaps TRBD1 as D (5 bases). The CDR3 end lies 3 residues beyond the end of the read and is filled in from the germline J gene. Germline V gene lookup returns CDR1 MNHNS and CDR2 SASEGT. The CDR3 is 12 residues long.

Note on this clone: The read terminates 3 residues before the CDR3 end, so the remaining end is supplied by the germline J gene. This chain uses TRBV28 with TRBJ2-1; D gene ambiguous. Per the germline V gene, CDR1 is MDHEN and CDR2 is SYDVKM. Trimming shortened V by 5 bases and J by 2 bases, and 10 bases separated the two germline ends. The CDR3 covers 14 residues. CDR3 residues: CASSIISPYNEQFF. The CDR3 bases that were read are TGTGCCAGCAGTATTATTAGCCCCTACAATGAG.

With respect to this clone: The read terminates 3 residues ahead of where the CDR3 ends, so the germline J gene completes it. The V and J genes are TRBV19 and TRBJ1-1; 8 bases align to TRBD1. This CDR3 is 14 amino acids long. Germline V lookup: CDR1 LNHDA, CDR2 SQIVND (reference sequence). CDR3 DNA (partial): TGTGCCAGTACCACTGGACAGGGAACAGATACG. It is translated as CASTTGQGTDT. From start to end, the CDR3 is CASTTGQGTDTAFF.

Notes on this clone: The CDR3 end is not reached by the read, which stops 3 residues before it; the germline J gene fills it in. The chain combines TRBV20-1 with TRBJ2-5, with 7 bases matching TRBD1. V shed 2 bases and J 4 bases; nucleotides not matched to a gene: 7. The CDR3 totals 14 residues. The germline V gene encodes CDR1 DFQATT and CDR2 SNEGSKA (reference sequence). The CDR3: CSARTGQNGETQYF. The DNA read from the CDR3 is TGCAGTGCTAGAACGGGACAGAACGGAGAGACC.